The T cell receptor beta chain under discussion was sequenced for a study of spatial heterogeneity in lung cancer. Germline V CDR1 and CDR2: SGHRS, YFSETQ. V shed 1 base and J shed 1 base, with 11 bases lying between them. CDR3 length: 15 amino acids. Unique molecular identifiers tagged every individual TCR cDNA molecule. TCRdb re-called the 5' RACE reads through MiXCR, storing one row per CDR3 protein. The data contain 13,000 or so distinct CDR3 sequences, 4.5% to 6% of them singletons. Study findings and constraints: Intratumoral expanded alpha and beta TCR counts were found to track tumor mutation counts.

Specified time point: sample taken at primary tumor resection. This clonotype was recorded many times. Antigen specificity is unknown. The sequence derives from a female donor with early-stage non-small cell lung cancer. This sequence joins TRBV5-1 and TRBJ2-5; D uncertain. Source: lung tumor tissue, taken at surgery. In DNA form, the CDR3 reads TGCGCCAGCAGCTTGTGGTTAGGGCCCCAAGAGACCCAGTACTTC. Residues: CASSLWLGPQETQYF.